The rows below give T cell receptor beta chains drawn from one sample of a study of TIL therapy for anti-PD-1-resistant metastatic lung cancer. Assay used: immunoSEQ multiplex PCR; TCRdb lists only in-frame clones, some missing. The data contain just over 20,000 clones, about four fifths of them singletons. The sample here was blood, taken at baseline. The receptors come from a person between 30 and 80 years old with non-small cell lung cancer. The CDR3 runs from the conserved cysteine through the conserved F or W. Each record gives: V gene, CDR3 length, J gene, clone size, D gene, CDR3 DNA, CDR3 protein. D genes are given only for firm matches. Clone size is stated in some rows and not others, as once, few, many or a class when expanded.

TRBV28,14,TRBJ1-4,-,TRBD1,TGTGCCAGCAGTTTTGGACAGGGCAACGAAAAACTGTTTTTT,CASSFGQGNEKLFF
TRBV5-4,16,TRBJ2-6,-,-,TGTGCCAGCAGCTTGGCGGTGCACTCTGGGGCCAACGTCCTGACTTTC,CASSLAVHSGANVLTF
TRBV10-1,17,TRBJ2-7,-,TRBD1,TGCGCCAGCAGTGGCCCCTCATCGGGACAGGGGGCCTACGAGCAGTACTTC,CASSGPSSGQGAYEQYF
TRBV28,14,TRBJ2-5,once,-,TGTGCCAGCAGTATAACCAGGGCGGGGGAGACCCAGTACTTC,CASSITRAGETQYF
TRBV6-5,13,TRBJ2-5,-,-,TGTGCCAGCAGGCCGACAGGAAAAGAGACCCAGTACTTC,CASRPTGKETQYF
TRBV6-5,15,TRBJ2-7,-,-,TGTGCCAGCAGTTACTCGGCAGGGGATACCTACGAGCAGTACTTC,CASSYSAGDTYEQYF
TRBV19,14,TRBJ2-1,-,-,-,CASTSGLAGVGQFF
TRBV19,15,TRBJ2-2,-,-,TGTGCCAGTAGTAGACAGGCGACGAACACCGGGGAGCTGTTTTTT,CASSRQATNTGELFF
TRBV2,17,TRBJ2-7,-,-,TGTGCCAGCAGTGAAGTCTCGAGTAGCGTTCTGGGGCGCGAGCAGTACTTC,CASSEVSSSVLGREQYF
TRBV4-2,20,TRBJ1-6,few,-,TGTGCCAGCAGCCAAGATTTGGCAGGGGCTATGGGCTCCTATAATTCACCCCTCCACTTT,CASSQDLAGAMGSYNSPLHF
TRBV10-1,11,TRBJ1-2,-,TRBD1,TGCGCCAGGAGAAACAGGGGTGGCTACACCTTC,CARRNRGGYTF
TRBV5-1,15,TRBJ1-4,-,-,TGCGCCAGCAGCACTGACGGAAATACTAATGAAAAACTGTTTTTT,CASSTDGNTNEKLFF
TRBV7-2,13,TRBJ1-2,-,-,TGTGCCAGCAGCTTACGGGGGGCCTATGGCTACACCTTC,CASSLRGAYGYTF
TRBV5-6,12,TRBJ2-5,-,-,TGTGCCAGCAGCTTGCAGCGAGAGACCCAGTACTTC,CASSLQRETQYF
TRBV27,15,TRBJ2-7,-,TRBD1,TGTGCCAGCAGTTCCAGGACAGGGGTTATCTACGAGCAGTACTTC,CASSSRTGVIYEQYF
TRBV4-1,17,TRBJ2-1,-,-,TGCGCCAGCAGCCAAGATCGAGCGTTTGGTTCCTACAATGAGCAGTTCTTC,CASSQDRAFGSYNEQFF
TRBV30,11,TRBJ1-1,-,-,TGTGCCTGGCGACGGGAGGGTGAAGCTTTCTTT,CAWRREGEAFF
TRBV11-3,14,TRBJ2-5,-,TRBD2,TGTGCCAGCAGCGCGGGGGGGCTCCAAGAGACCCAGTACTTC,CASSAGGLQETQYF
TRBV18,12,TRBJ2-2,-,-,TGTGCCAGCTCACTAAACACCGGGGAGCTGTTTTTT,CASSLNTGELFF
TRBV7-8,16,TRBJ2-3,-,TRBD2,TGTGCCAGCAGCTTAAGACGGACTAGCGGGGCAGATACGCAGTATTTT,CASSLRRTSGADTQYF
TRBV10-1,14,TRBJ2-1,once,-,TGCGCCAGCAGCCCAGCCAGGGGCTACAATGAGCAGTTCTTC,CASSPARGYNEQFF
TRBV9,15,TRBJ1-1,-,-,TGTGCCAGCAGCGTCGTAAGGGGGATGAACACTGAAGCTTTCTTT,CASSVVRGMNTEAFF
TRBV28,13,TRBJ2-5,-,-,TGTGCCAGCAGCCTCGCAGGGATGGAGACCCAGTACTTC,CASSLAGMETQYF
TRBV7-2,13,TRBJ2-3,-,TRBD1,TGTGCGGGACAGGAGCCTAGCACAGATACGCAGTATTTT,CAGQEPSTDTQYF
TRBV7-2,13,TRBJ1-5,-,TRBD1,TGTGCCAGCAGCCCCACAGGGGGCCAGCCCCAGCATTTT,CASSPTGGQPQHF
TRBV16,14,TRBJ2-7,-,-,TGTGCCAGCAGCCAGAGGGCAGCCTCCTACGAGCAGTACTTC,CASSQRAASYEQYF
TRBV5-5,15,TRBJ1-1,-,TRBD1,TGTGCCAGCAGCCACCAGACAGGGGGCAGCACTGAAGCTTTCTTT,CASSHQTGGSTEAFF
TRBV29-1,14,TRBJ2-5,-,TRBD1,TGCAGCGTTGAGGGACAGGGGATCGTGAAGACCCAGTACTTC,CSVEGQGIVKTQYF
TRBV7-6,14,TRBJ2-7,-,TRBD1,TGTGCCAGCAGCCTGAGACAGGGTGGGGGCGAGCAGTACTTC,CASSLRQGGGEQYF
TRBV7-9,12,TRBJ2-7,few,-,TGTGCCAGCGGGGACGGCTCCTACGAGCAGTACTTC,CASGDGSYEQYF
TRBV7-3,12,TRBJ1-1,-,-,TGTGCCAGCAGCGTCGGGAACACTGAAGCTTTCTTT,CASSVGNTEAFF
TRBV19,11,TRBJ1-1,-,-,TGTGCCAGTAGTCAGGGCGCTGTAGCTTTCTTT,CASSQGAVAFF
TRBV7-2,14,TRBJ1-4,medium-sized,TRBD1,TGTGCCAGCAGCTTGGACAGGGCGTATGAAAAACTGTTTTTT,CASSLDRAYEKLFF
TRBV5-8,16,TRBJ2-1,once,TRBD2,TGTGCCAGCAGCCCAAGAGGACTAGCGGGAGTGGGTGAGCAGTTCTTC,CASSPRGLAGVGEQFF